This TCR beta chain was documented in a study of T cells in tuberculosis (dated by TCRdb to between 2018 and 2020). At the level of the whole study: The study combined CD1B tetramers and high-throughput TCR immunosequencing to characterize T cells specific for the mycobacterial lipid antigen glucose monomycolate (GMM). Beyond this particular receptor, the publication reports: T cells binding the CD1B-GMM tetramer with low affinity may have been missed by the stringent sort gate.

CDR1 and CDR2, per the germline V gene, are MNHNS and SASEGT. V loses 10 bases, J loses 7 bases, and the germline ends lie 13 bases apart. The cysteine opens and the phenylalanine closes a CDR3 of 11 amino acids. The kept DNA is CDR3 alone, 33 bases in frame from the first base. Because TCR-alpha and TCR-beta chains were sequenced unpaired, no information on chain pairing was available. TCR libraries were generated with the immunoSEQ multiplex PCR assay, using TCR-beta and/or TCR-alpha/delta assays for each sample. The amplified TCR libraries were sequenced using the Illumina high-throughput platform. On the authors' methods: Clustering and dimensionality reduction relied on pairwise TCRdist distances among GMM-specific receptors from T cells that were either sorted ex vivo or expanded in vitro. Sequence motifs defined by gene usage and CDR3 content were checked for enrichment by comparing tetramer-positive and tetramer-negative populations. Imported from immuneACCESS, the table was reduced by TCRdb to in-frame sequences with V and J called. These copies leave out some clones; in studies compared against another copy, an unresolved V gene accounts for under half, and the cause of the remainder is not known. V, J and clone size are taken as reported in that table, and D and trimming were inferred from the DNA itself. The sample includes about 88,000 clones, with around 90% observed a single time. The ten largest clones take up approximately 2% of the sample.

A remark on this clone: No base qualities exist here, and no much larger clone lies one base off it.

PBMC were thawed, rested overnight, stained with a GMM-loaded CD1B tetramer, a Live/Dead dye and anti-CD3, and then sorted on a FACS Aria II. The CD1B tetramers were loaded with C32 glucose monomycolate that had been purified from Rhodococcus equi. Before cryopreservation, the PBMC used for tetramer sorting had been depleted of CD14-expressing monocytes for a separate study. About 100,000 tetramer-negative cells were sorted from each donor and analyzed alongside the tetramer-positive cells. GMM-loaded CD1B tetramers were used to sort antigen-specific T cells from a handful of healthy South African adults.

This clonotype was obtained from an adult woman with latent tuberculosis. The chain uses TRBV6-1 and TRBJ1-2; no D segment can be confidently identified. Sample: CD1b-GMM tetramer-negative cells sorted from PBMCs. The intended sense of this specimen's cell subset or site label: T cells not binding CD1B-GMM tetramer, sorted from same donor. DNA sequence: TGTGCCATCTCCCCGCGGGGTGGCTACACCTTC. It specifies CAISPRGGYTF.